This is a list of T cell receptor beta chains from one sample in a study of radiotherapy plus CTLA-4 blockade in lung cancer. Assay used: immunoSEQ multiplex PCR; TCRdb lists only in-frame clones, some missing. The repertoire has tens of thousands of clones, 70% to 90% of them found once; the top ten carry approximately 15%. The sample was peripheral blood, taken from a patient treated with radiotherapy plus ipilimumab. The receptors originated from a human donor with non-small cell lung cancer that progressed on radiotherapy plus ipilimumab. CDR3s include the opening cysteine and the closing phenylalanine or tryptophan. D genes are given only for firm matches. Only part of the rows carry a size: once, few, many, or a class if the clone is expanded.

D gene	V gene	J gene	clone size	CDR3 protein	CDR3 DNA
NA	TRBV4-2	TRBJ2-3	NA	CASSQEQLRTDTQYF	TGTGCCAGCAGCCAAGAGCAGCTTCGCACAGATACGCAGTATTTT
NA	TRBV7-2	TRBJ1-1	NA	CASSLGGLNTEAFF	TGTGCCAGCAGCTTGGGGGGATTGAACACTGAAGCTTTCTTT
NA	TRBV29-1	TRBJ2-7	NA	CSARTDSLYEQYF	TGCAGCGCCCGGACGGATAGCCTCTACGAGCAGTACTTC
NA	TRBV30	TRBJ1-1	NA	CAWADITEAFF	TGTGCCTGGGCAGATATCACCGAAGCTTTCTTT
NA	TRBV5-1	TRBJ2-4	NA	CASSPSPRQGLKNIQYF	TGCGCCAGCAGCCCCTCCCCCCGACAAGGGCTGAAAAACATTCAGTACTTC
TRBD1	TRBV6-1	TRBJ1-1	NA	CASSLQGALGTEAFF	TGTGCCAGCAGCTTACAGGGGGCGCTGGGGACTGAAGCTTTCTTT
TRBD2	TRBV19	TRBJ2-3	NA	CASRVGGAPLTDTQYF	TGTGCCAGTAGGGTCGGGGGGGCTCCCCTCACAGATACGCAGTATTTT
NA	TRBV5-3	TRBJ2-7	once	CARRGDGSYEQYF	TGTGCCAGAAGGGGGGACGGGTCCTACGAGCAGTACTTC
TRBD1	TRBV29-1	TRBJ1-4	NA	CSVIQGAGEKLFF	TGCAGCGTAATACAGGGGGCTGGAGAAAAACTGTTTTTT
TRBD1	TRBV30	TRBJ2-1	NA	CACRRDRGPYNEQFF	TGTGCCTGCAGAAGGGACAGGGGACCTTACAATGAGCAGTTCTTC
NA	TRBV19	TRBJ2-2	NA	CASGWVTGELFF	TGTGCCAGTGGTTGGGTAACCGGGGAGCTGTTTTTT
TRBD2	TRBV19	TRBJ2-1	once	CASSPGLAGAGEQFF	TGTGCCAGTAGTCCAGGACTAGCGGGGGCGGGTGAGCAGTTCTTC
NA	TRBV2	TRBJ1-2	NA	CASSEGWGGYTF	TGTGCCAGCAGTGAAGGTTGGGGTGGCTACACCTTC
NA	TRBV9	TRBJ1-6	NA	CASSGTRPPLHF	TGTGCCAGCAGCGGGACGAGGCCACCCCTCCACTTT
NA	TRBV7-8	TRBJ2-3	NA	CASSLATTDTQYF	TGTGCCAGCAGCTTAGCGACCACAGATACGCAGTATTTT
TRBD1	TRBV19	TRBJ1-1	NA	CASSTSTGAEAFF	TGTGCCAGTAGTACCTCGACAGGGGCTGAAGCTTTCTTT
TRBD2	TRBV5-4	TRBJ2-2	NA	CASSPILAESNTGELFF	TGTGCCAGCAGCCCGATACTAGCGGAGTCGAACACCGGGGAGCTGTTTTTT
NA	TRBV5-6	TRBJ1-2	once	CASSLGGPAYGYTF	TGTGCCAGCAGCTTGGGGGGGCCAGCTTATGGCTACACCTTC
TRBD1	TRBV10-2	TRBJ2-7	NA	CASRPQDRGRAYEQYF	TGCGCCAGCAGGCCACAAGACAGGGGTAGAGCCTACGAGCAGTACTTC
TRBD1	TRBV30	TRBJ2-7	NA	CAWSSGQYEQYF	TGTGCCTGGAGTTCGGGACAGTACGAGCAGTACTTC
NA	TRBV7-2	TRBJ2-6	medium-sized	CASTYIDGANVLTF	TGTGCCAGCACCTATATCGACGGGGCCAACGTCCTGACTTTC
NA	TRBV11-3	TRBJ2-7	NA	CASSNSSYEQYF	TGTGCCAGCAGCAACTCCTCCTACGAGCAGTACTTC
TRBD2	TRBV6-5	TRBJ2-1	NA	CASSLGTSTHEQFF	TGTGCCAGCAGTTTAGGGACTAGCACTCATGAGCAGTTCTTC
NA	TRBV27	TRBJ2-1	NA	CASRYEGTGWDEQFF	TGTGCCAGCAGGTACGAGGGGACTGGGTGGGATGAGCAGTTCTTC
NA	TRBV5-1	TRBJ2-5	once	CASSLWTAQETQYF	TGCGCCAGCAGCCTGTGGACGGCTCAAGAGACCCAGTACTTC
NA	TRBV7-5	TRBJ2-3	once	CVRSLKGTDTQYF	TGTGTCAGAAGCTTAAAGGGTACAGATACGCAGTATTTT
TRBD2	TRBV12-5	TRBJ2-3	NA	CASGLVMGRAGDTDTQYF	TGTGCTAGTGGTTTGGTAATGGGTCGGGCGGGGGACACAGATACGCAGTATTTT
NA	TRBV7-2	TRBJ1-6	few	CASSLGGASPLHF	TGTGCCAGCAGCCTGGGGGGAGCTTCACCCCTCCACTTT
TRBD1	TRBV6-1	TRBJ1-1	NA	CASSEAGTGNTEAFF	TGTGCCAGCAGTGAAGCTGGGACAGGGAACACTGAAGCTTTCTTT
TRBD1	TRBV5-1	TRBJ2-7	few	CASSWGQGAYEQYF	TGCGCCAGCAGCTGGGGACAGGGGGCCTACGAGCAGTACTTC
TRBD1	TRBV7-2	TRBJ2-4	once	CASSSNTGGQYF	TGTGCCAGCAGCTCCAACACAGGGGGTCAGTACTTC
TRBD1	TRBV6-5	TRBJ1-5	few	CASNPYRGDQPQHF	TGTGCCAGCAATCCGTACAGGGGGGATCAGCCCCAGCATTTT
TRBD1	TRBV6-1	TRBJ2-7	NA	CASSELRDRGPTRREQYF	TGTGCCAGCAGTGAATTACGGGACAGGGGACCCACTCGACGCGAGCAGTACTTC
NA	TRBV28	TRBJ2-5	NA	CASSLSPGQETQYF	TGTGCCAGCAGTTTATCCCCGGGGCAGGAGACCCAGTACTTC
NA	TRBV6-5	TRBJ2-7	NA	CASSSPGDSGGEQYF	TGTGCCAGCAGTTCCCCGGGGGACTCCGGCGGGGAGCAGTACTTC
TRBD2	TRBV6-1	TRBJ2-7	NA	CASSDRTSGRLYEQYF	TGTGCCAGCAGTGACCGGACTAGCGGGAGACTCTACGAGCAGTACTTC
TRBD2	TRBV7-2	TRBJ2-5	once	CASSSGLTSGSRETQYF	TGTGCCAGCAGCTCCGGCCTGACTAGCGGGAGCAGGGAGACCCAGTACTTC
NA	TRBV9	TRBJ2-7	NA	CASSVGGGWGYEQYF	TGTGCCAGCAGCGTAGGAGGGGGATGGGGCTACGAGCAGTACTTC
TRBD2	TRBV11-2	TRBJ2-7	NA	CASSAILASSYEQYF	TGTGCCAGCAGCGCTATACTAGCGAGCTCCTACGAGCAGTACTTC
NA	TRBV6-5	TRBJ1-2	NA	CASNRAGRNYGYTF	TGTGCCAGCAATAGGGCAGGTCGTAACTATGGCTACACCTTC
NA	TRBV4-3	TRBJ1-2	once	CASSQDGDFYGYTF	TGCGCCAGCAGCCAAGATGGGGACTTTTATGGCTACACCTTC